The table lists the clone carrying this T cell receptor beta chain with many counts. The data originate from a study of T cells of healthy individuals. TCRdb processed the 5' RACE reads anew with MiXCR; each CDR3 protein has one entry. Of around 98,000 distinct CDR3 sequences detected, 15% to 20% appear once; the ten largest clones hold around 6.4%. Trimming stripped 5 bases from V and 0 bases from J, with 20 bases between. The CDR3 length is 17 residues. Germline CDR1 MNHEY, CDR2 SVGEGT. The sequence came from a human donor in good health. The V gene is TRBV6-2 or TRBV6-3, the J gene TRBJ2-7; D is undetermined. CDR3 loop: CASSKNPFDGRSYEQYF. The CDR3 DNA reads TGTGCCAGCAGTAAAAACCCATTCGACGGTCGCTCCTACGAGCAGTACTTC.